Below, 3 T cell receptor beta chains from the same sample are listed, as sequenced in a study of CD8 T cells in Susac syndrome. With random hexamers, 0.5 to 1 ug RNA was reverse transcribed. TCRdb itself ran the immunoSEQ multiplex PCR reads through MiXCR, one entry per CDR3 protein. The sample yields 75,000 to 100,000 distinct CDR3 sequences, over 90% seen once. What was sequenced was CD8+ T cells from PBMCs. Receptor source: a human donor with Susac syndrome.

The CDR3 nucleotides read TGTGCCACCAGCAGATCTCAAGGAGTCGCTGCGGAGACCCAGTACTTC. Protein sequence: CATSRSQGVAAETQYF. J is TRBJ2-5 and V is TRBV15, with no clear D. Looked up from germline, CDR1 is LNHNV and CDR2 is YYDKDF (reference sequence). The CDR3 spans 16 residues. Trimming cost V 2 bases and J 5 bases, with 18 bases left between them.

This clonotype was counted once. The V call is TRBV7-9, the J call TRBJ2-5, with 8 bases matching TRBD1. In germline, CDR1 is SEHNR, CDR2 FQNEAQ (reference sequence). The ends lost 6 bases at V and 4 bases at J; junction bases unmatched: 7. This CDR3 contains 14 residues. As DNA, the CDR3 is TGTGCCAGCAGAGGGACAGGTGGGGGAGAGACCCAGTACTTC. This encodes CASRGTGGGETQYF.

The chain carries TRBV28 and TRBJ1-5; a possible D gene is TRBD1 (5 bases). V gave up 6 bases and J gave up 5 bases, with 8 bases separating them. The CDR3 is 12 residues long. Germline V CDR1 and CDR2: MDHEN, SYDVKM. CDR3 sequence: CASRGDYQPQHF. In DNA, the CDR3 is TGTGCCAGCAGAGGGGACTATCAGCCCCAGCATTTT.